This T cell receptor (beta chain) was recorded in a study of Graves' ophthalmopathy and Graves' hyperthyroidism. TCR beta CDR3 regions were amplified from RNA transcripts. Second-round multiplex PCR followed a first-round RT-PCR using HTBI primers. TCRdb re-derived calls from the multiplex PCR reads in MiXCR, one entry per CDR3 protein. The sample has about 700,000 distinct CDR3 sequences, roughly 41% seen once. CDR3 length: 13 residues. Trimming removed 7 bases from V and 0 bases from J, with 9 bases in between. The chain is built from TRBV12-3 or TRBV12-4 and TRBJ1-2; a weak D match, TRBD1 (5 bases). The clonotype originates from an adult man with Graves' ophthalmopathy. Sequencing used peripheral blood. CDR3: CASTDSSNYGYTF. The CDR3 DNA reads TGTGCCAGCACTGACAGTTCTAACTATGGCTACACCTTC.